This record covers a single TCR beta chain. Its specificity is unknown. Preparation of the TCRbeta library involved a method that used unique molecular identifiers. TCRdb called the PCR reads again in MiXCR, with one record for every CDR3 protein. The sample has about 980,000 distinct CDR3 sequences; roughly 29% are singletons. The sample comes from a study of T-cell reconstitution after alpha-beta-depleted transplantation in children. General study results and limits: It was surviving recipient T cells and thymic progenitors that gave some patients high TCRbeta diversity at day 60.

The germline CDR1 and CDR2 sequences are MDHEN and SYDVKM. V was cut by 6 bases and J by 0 bases, with 18 bases left in between. The CDR3 sequence is 18 residues long. The specimen comprised PBMCs, mostly from graft donor cells, sampled 360 days after TCRalphabeta/CD19-depleted stem cell transplant. The J gene is TRBJ2-6, the V gene TRBV28; D uncertain. The sequence derives from a boy in the first two years of life who had a stem cell transplant for SCID, so the T cells may come from the graft donor. Here the CDR3 DNA reads TGTGCCAGCAGCCGCCGGATCGGTTTCGACTCTGGGGCCAACGTCCTGACTTTC. Residues: CASSRRIGFDSGANVLTF.